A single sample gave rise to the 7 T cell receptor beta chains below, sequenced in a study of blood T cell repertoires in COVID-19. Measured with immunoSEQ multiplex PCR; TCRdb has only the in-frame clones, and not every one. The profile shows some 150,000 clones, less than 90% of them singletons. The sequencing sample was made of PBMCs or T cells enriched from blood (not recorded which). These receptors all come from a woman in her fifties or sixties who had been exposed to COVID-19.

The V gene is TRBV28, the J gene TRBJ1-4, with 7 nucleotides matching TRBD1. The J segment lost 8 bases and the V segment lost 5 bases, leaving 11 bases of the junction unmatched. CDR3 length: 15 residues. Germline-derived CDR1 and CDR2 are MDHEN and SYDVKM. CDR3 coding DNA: TGTGCCAGCAGTCCCATCGACAGGGAAGGCGAAAAACTGTTTTTT. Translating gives CASSPIDREGEKLFF.

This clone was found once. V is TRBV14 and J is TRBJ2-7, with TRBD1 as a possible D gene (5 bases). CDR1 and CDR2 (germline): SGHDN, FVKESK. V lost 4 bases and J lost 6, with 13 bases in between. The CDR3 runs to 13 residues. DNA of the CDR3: TGTGCCAGCAGCCCGGACACCTACGGCGAGCAGTACTTC. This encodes CASSPDTYGEQYF.

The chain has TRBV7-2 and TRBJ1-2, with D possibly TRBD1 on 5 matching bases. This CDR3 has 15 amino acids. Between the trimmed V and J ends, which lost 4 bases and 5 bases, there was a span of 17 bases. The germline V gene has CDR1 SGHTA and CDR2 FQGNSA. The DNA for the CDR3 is TGTGCCAGCAGCTCGCCATTGGGGCCGACTTATGGCTACACCTTC. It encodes CASSSPLGPTYGYTF.

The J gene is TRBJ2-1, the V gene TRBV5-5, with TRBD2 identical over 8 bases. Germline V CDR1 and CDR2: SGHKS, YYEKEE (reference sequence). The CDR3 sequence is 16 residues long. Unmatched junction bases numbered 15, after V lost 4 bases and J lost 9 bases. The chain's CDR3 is CASSHRVTGLGTEQFF. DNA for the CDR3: TGTGCCAGCAGCCACAGGGTTACGGGACTAGGTACTGAGCAGTTCTTC.

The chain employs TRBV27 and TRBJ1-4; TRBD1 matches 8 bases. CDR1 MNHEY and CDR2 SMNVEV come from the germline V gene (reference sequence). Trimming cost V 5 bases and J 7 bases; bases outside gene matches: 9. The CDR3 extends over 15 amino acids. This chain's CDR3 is CASSLHRGLGEKLFF. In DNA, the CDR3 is TGTGCCAGCAGTCTCCACAGGGGGTTGGGTGAAAAACTGTTTTTT.

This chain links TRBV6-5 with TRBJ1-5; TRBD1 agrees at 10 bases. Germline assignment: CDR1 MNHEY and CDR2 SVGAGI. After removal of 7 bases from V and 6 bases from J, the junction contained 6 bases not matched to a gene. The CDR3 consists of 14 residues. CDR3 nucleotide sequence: TGTGCCAGCACTCCGACAGGGGGCGGTCAGCCCCAGCATTTT. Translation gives CASTPTGGGQPQHF.

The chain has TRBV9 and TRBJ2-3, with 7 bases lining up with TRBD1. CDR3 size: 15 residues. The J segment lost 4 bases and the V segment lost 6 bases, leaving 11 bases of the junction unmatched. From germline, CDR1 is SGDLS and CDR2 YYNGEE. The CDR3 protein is CASNRQGVSPDTQYF. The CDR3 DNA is TGTGCCAGCAACCGACAGGGCGTCAGTCCAGATACGCAGTATTTT.